What follows describes a single TCR beta chain. TCRdb's table, derived via immunoSEQ multiplex PCR, lists solely in-frame clones and lacks some. The sample includes 150,000 to 200,000 clones, more than 70% of them seen just once. This sample was taken from a study of blood T cell repertoires in COVID-19. Turning to the study itself: The study drew acute and convalescent COVID-19 samples from the United States, Italy and Spain.

CDR3 length: 15 residues. The germline V gene encodes CDR1 KGHSH and CDR2 LQKENI. Trimming took off 2 bases at V and 5 bases at J, with 13 bases between the two ends. This receptor was obtained from a human donor in a cohort sampled during active COVID-19. The chain has TRBV18 and TRBJ1-5; possible D gene TRBD1, 6 bases. Sequencing input: peripheral blood. CDR3 coding DNA: TGTGCCAGCTCACCAAGGGGGGGCCGATATCAGCCCCAGCATTTT. Protein sequence: CASSPRGGRYQPQHF.